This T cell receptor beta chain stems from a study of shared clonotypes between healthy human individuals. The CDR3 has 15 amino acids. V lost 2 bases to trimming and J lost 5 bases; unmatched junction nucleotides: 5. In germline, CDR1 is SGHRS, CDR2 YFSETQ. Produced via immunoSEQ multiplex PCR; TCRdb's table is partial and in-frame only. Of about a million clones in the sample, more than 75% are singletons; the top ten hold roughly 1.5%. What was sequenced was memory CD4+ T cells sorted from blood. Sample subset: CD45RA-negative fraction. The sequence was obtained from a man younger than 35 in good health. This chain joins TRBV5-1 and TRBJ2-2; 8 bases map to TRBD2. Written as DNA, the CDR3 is TGCGCCAGCAGCTTTGCGGGGGGCGTAACCGGGGAGCTGTTTTTT. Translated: CASSFAGGVTGELFF.